This TCR beta chain was obtained from a study of blood T cell repertoires in COVID-19. TCRdb keeps only in-frame clones here, not all; method: immunoSEQ multiplex PCR. The table lists roughly 300,000 clones, approximately 86% of them singletons. The sequence was obtained from a woman between 40 and 55 years old with acute COVID-19. Source material: PBMCs or T cells enriched from blood (not recorded which).

The CDR3 is CASGTGQLNEKLFF. Here the CDR3 DNA reads TGTGCTAGTGGGACGGGACAGCTTAATGAAAAACTGTTTTTT. The V gene is TRBV12-5, the J gene TRBJ1-4, with TRBD1 identical over 7 bases. The J segment lost 4 bases and the V segment lost 6 bases, leaving 5 bases of the junction unmatched. The germline V gene encodes CDR1 LGHNT and CDR2 FRNRAP. CDR3 length: 14 residues.